These T cell receptor beta chains were read from a single sample in a study of T cell responses to AZD1222 COVID-19 vaccine. TCRdb's copy holds only in-frame clones and misses some; the assay was immunoSEQ multiplex PCR. The table includes a few hundred thousand clones, 85% to 95% detected once. The sample was peripheral blood, taken on day 0 of AZD1222 vaccination. The receptors were gathered from an adult in good health. Each CDR3 is given with its conserved first and last residue. The D gene is left open where the match is weak. Where a row states a size, it is once, few, many or the class of an expanded clone; other rows omit it.

V gene: TRBV28; D gene: .; J gene: TRBJ2-7; clone size: once; CDR3 protein: CASSFKSYEQYF; CDR3 DNA: TGTGCCAGCAGTTTCAAATCCTACGAGCAGTACTTC
V gene: TRBV10-1; D gene: .; J gene: TRBJ2-2; clone size: once; CDR3 protein: CASSEPGSGELFF; CDR3 DNA: TGCGCCAGCAGTGAGCCCGGGTCCGGGGAGCTGTTTTTT
V gene: TRBV19; D gene: .; J gene: TRBJ2-6; clone size: .; CDR3 protein: CASTFLGQGISGANVLTF; CDR3 DNA: TGTGCCAGTACCTTCTTGGGACAAGGAATCTCTGGGGCCAACGTCCTGACTTTC
V gene: TRBV7-2; D gene: TRBD1; J gene: TRBJ1-2; clone size: .; CDR3 protein: CASSLGQGGGYTF; CDR3 DNA: TGTGCCAGCAGCTTAGGACAGGGAGGGGGCTACACCTTC
V gene: TRBV19; D gene: .; J gene: TRBJ1-5; clone size: .; CDR3 protein: CASSMAGREPQHF; CDR3 DNA: TGTGCCAGTAGTATGGCAGGGAGGGAGCCCCAGCATTTT
V gene: TRBV7-2; D gene: TRBD2; J gene: TRBJ2-5; clone size: .; CDR3 protein: CASSSSGLLKETQYF; CDR3 DNA: TGTGCCAGCAGCTCATCGGGACTACTTAAAGAGACCCAGTACTTC
V gene: TRBV19; D gene: TRBD2; J gene: TRBJ2-5; clone size: once; CDR3 protein: CASSMLGLALEETQYF; CDR3 DNA: TGTGCCAGTAGTATGTTGGGACTAGCGTTGGAGGAGACCCAGTACTTC
V gene: TRBV18; D gene: .; J gene: TRBJ1-6; clone size: .; CDR3 protein: CASSPSGDNSPLHF; CDR3 DNA: TGTGCCAGCTCACCCTCGGGTGATAATTCACCCCTCCACTTT
V gene: TRBV11-2; D gene: .; J gene: TRBJ2-1; clone size: .; CDR3 protein: CASSPDRYNEQFF; CDR3 DNA: TGTGCCAGCAGCCCGGACAGATACAATGAGCAGTTCTTC
V gene: TRBV10-3; D gene: .; J gene: TRBJ2-7; clone size: .; CDR3 protein: CAISALDLGEQYF; CDR3 DNA: TGTGCCATCAGTGCTCTGGACCTGGGAGAGCAGTACTTC
V gene: TRBV7-9; D gene: TRBD2; J gene: TRBJ2-5; clone size: .; CDR3 protein: CASSSNRGVHRQETQYF; CDR3 DNA: TGTGCCAGCAGCTCAAACCGGGGGGTCCACCGTCAAGAGACCCAGTACTTC
V gene: TRBV6-5; D gene: .; J gene: TRBJ1-1; clone size: .; CDR3 protein: CASSYSRRATEAFF; CDR3 DNA: TGTGCCAGCAGTTACTCGCGCAGGGCCACTGAAGCTTTCTTT
V gene: TRBV7-3; D gene: TRBD1; J gene: TRBJ1-1; clone size: .; CDR3 protein: CASSPSQGGGEAFF; CDR3 DNA: TGTGCCAGCAGCCCCTCACAGGGGGGGGGTGAAGCTTTCTTT
V gene: TRBV6-1; D gene: .; J gene: TRBJ2-7; clone size: .; CDR3 protein: CASSEGSPYEQYF; CDR3 DNA: TGTGCCAGTAGTGAGGGGTCGCCCTACGAGCAGTACTTC
V gene: TRBV28; D gene: .; J gene: TRBJ2-4; clone size: .; CDR3 protein: CASSGSSLAKNIQYF; CDR3 DNA: TGTGCCAGCAGCGGTTCGAGTTTAGCCAAAAACATTCAGTACTTC
V gene: TRBV5-1; D gene: TRBD1; J gene: TRBJ1-5; clone size: .; CDR3 protein: CASSPDRDQPQHF; CDR3 DNA: TGCGCCAGCAGCCCTGACAGGGATCAGCCCCAGCATTTT
V gene: TRBV4-3; D gene: .; J gene: TRBJ1-6; clone size: .; CDR3 protein: CASRDTDGNSPLHF; CDR3 DNA: TGCGCCAGCAGAGATACGGACGGAAATTCACCCCTCCACTTT
V gene: TRBV28; D gene: .; J gene: TRBJ1-5; clone size: .; CDR3 protein: CASSLPLIRSQHF; CDR3 DNA: TGTGCCAGCAGTTTACCGTTAATCAGGTCCCAGCATTTT
V gene: TRBV2; D gene: .; J gene: TRBJ2-2; clone size: .; CDR3 protein: CASSRNTGELFF; CDR3 DNA: TGTGCCAGCAGTCGTAACACCGGGGAGCTGTTTTTT
V gene: TRBV29-1; D gene: TRBD1; J gene: TRBJ2-1; clone size: .; CDR3 protein: CSVDIRTGANEQFF; CDR3 DNA: TGCAGCGTTGACATACGGACAGGGGCAAATGAGCAGTTCTTC
V gene: TRBV28; D gene: .; J gene: TRBJ1-5; clone size: .; CDR3 protein: CASSLSPRGNQPQHF; CDR3 DNA: TGTGCCAGCAGTTTATCCCCCAGGGGCAATCAGCCCCAGCATTTT
V gene: TRBV5-8; D gene: .; J gene: TRBJ2-3; clone size: .; CDR3 protein: CASSLAREADTQYF; CDR3 DNA: TGTGCCAGCAGCTTGGCCAGGGAGGCAGATACGCAGTATTTT
V gene: TRBV7-3; D gene: TRBD1; J gene: TRBJ1-1; clone size: .; CDR3 protein: CASSSGGTEAFF; CDR3 DNA: TGTGCCAGCAGCTCAGGGGGCACTGAAGCTTTCTTT
V gene: TRBV4-1; D gene: .; J gene: TRBJ1-2; clone size: .; CDR3 protein: CASSQEPRQYGYTF; CDR3 DNA: TGCGCCAGCAGCCAAGAACCCAGACAATATGGCTACACCTTC
V gene: TRBV12-3/TRBV12-4; D gene: .; J gene: TRBJ1-2; clone size: .; CDR3 protein: CASSGRAVGGYTF; CDR3 DNA: TGTGCCAGCAGTGGACGCGCGGTAGGCGGCTACACCTTC
V gene: TRBV2; D gene: TRBD1; J gene: TRBJ2-7; clone size: .; CDR3 protein: CASTRTGGGGEQYF; CDR3 DNA: TGTGCCAGTACCCGGACAGGGGGTGGGGGCGAGCAGTACTTC
V gene: TRBV27; D gene: TRBD1; J gene: TRBJ2-7; clone size: .; CDR3 protein: CASSLGGQGKYEQYF; CDR3 DNA: TGTGCCAGCAGTTTAGGGGGACAGGGGAAATACGAGCAGTACTTC
V gene: TRBV10-1; D gene: .; J gene: TRBJ2-1; clone size: .; CDR3 protein: CASSGSGGLALNEQFF; CDR3 DNA: TGCGCCAGCAGTGGGTCGGGCGGCTTGGCCCTTAATGAGCAGTTCTTC
V gene: TRBV6-5; D gene: .; J gene: TRBJ1-2; clone size: .; CDR3 protein: CASSPGQTNYGYTF; CDR3 DNA: TGTGCCAGCAGTCCAGGGCAGACTAACTATGGCTACACCTTC
V gene: TRBV5-4; D gene: .; J gene: TRBJ1-1; clone size: .; CDR3 protein: CASSLVGENTEAFF; CDR3 DNA: TGTGCCAGCAGCTTGGTGGGAGAGAACACTGAAGCTTTCTTT
V gene: TRBV7-2; D gene: .; J gene: TRBJ1-6; clone size: .; CDR3 protein: CASSLNWGTNSPLHF; CDR3 DNA: TGTGCCAGCAGCTTAAATTGGGGCACTAATTCACCCCTCCACTTT
V gene: TRBV30; D gene: TRBD1; J gene: TRBJ1-2; clone size: .; CDR3 protein: CAWSQGGGYGYTF; CDR3 DNA: TGTGCCTGGAGCCAGGGGGGTGGGTATGGCTACACCTTC
V gene: TRBV5-8; D gene: TRBD2; J gene: TRBJ2-2; clone size: .; CDR3 protein: CASSIGLVTGELFF; CDR3 DNA: TGTGCCAGCAGCATAGGACTAGTGACCGGGGAGCTGTTTTTT
V gene: TRBV28; D gene: .; J gene: TRBJ2-7; clone size: once; CDR3 protein: CASSPGGISYEQYF; CDR3 DNA: TGTGCCAGCAGCCCCGGGGGAATCTCCTACGAGCAGTACTTC
V gene: TRBV5-1; D gene: TRBD2; J gene: TRBJ2-7; clone size: once; CDR3 protein: CASSSLAGYEQYF; CDR3 DNA: TGCGCCAGCAGCAGCCTAGCGGGGTACGAGCAGTACTTC
V gene: TRBV5-8; D gene: .; J gene: TRBJ2-1; clone size: .; CDR3 protein: CASSLDGASSYNEQFF; CDR3 DNA: TGTGCCAGCAGCTTGGACGGGGCCAGCTCCTACAATGAGCAGTTCTTC
V gene: TRBV5-1; D gene: .; J gene: TRBJ1-2; clone size: .; CDR3 protein: CASSLGTSRGMDYGYTF; CDR3 DNA: TGCGCCAGCAGCTTGGGGACTTCTCGGGGGATGGACTATGGCTACACCTTC
V gene: TRBV28; D gene: .; J gene: TRBJ2-6; clone size: .; CDR3 protein: CASSPPSGANVLTF; CDR3 DNA: TGTGCCAGCAGCCCGCCGTCTGGGGCCAACGTCCTGACTTTC
V gene: TRBV19; D gene: .; J gene: TRBJ1-5; clone size: .; CDR3 protein: CASSIYSANQPQHF; CDR3 DNA: TGTGCCAGTAGTATCTACAGTGCCAATCAGCCCCAGCATTTT
V gene: TRBV11-2; D gene: .; J gene: TRBJ2-1; clone size: .; CDR3 protein: CASSRALQRMKQFF; CDR3 DNA: TGTGCCAGCAGCAGGGCCTTACAGAGGATGAAGCAGTTCTTC
V gene: TRBV6-4; D gene: .; J gene: TRBJ1-2; clone size: .; CDR3 protein: CASSLGGGYTF; CDR3 DNA: TGTGCCAGCAGTTTGGGGGGTGGCTACACCTTC